One and the same sample provided the 26 T cell receptor beta chains below, sequenced in a study of identical twins. TCRdb re-derived calls from the 5' RACE reads in MiXCR, one entry per CDR3 protein. The sample yields fewer than 250,000 distinct CDR3 sequences, approximately 7% seen once. This sample also belongs to another study, concerning yellow fever vaccine responses in identical twins.

Sequenced input: memory (CD45RO+) T cells sorted from blood. The receptor source for this set is a young woman in good health.

Ten or more counts support this clonotype. The V gene is TRBV28, the J gene TRBJ1-3; D gene uncertain. V was trimmed by 8 bases and J by 0 bases, leaving 14 bases between them. This CDR3 region has 15 residues. CDR1 is MDHEN and CDR2 is SYDVKM in the germline V gene. CDR3 DNA sequence: TGTGCCAGCCGCCCCGACCGATACTCTGGAAACACCATATATTTT. Translating it yields CASRPDRYSGNTIYF.

This clonotype was seen a few times. V usage is TRBV4-1 and J usage is TRBJ1-2; D is uncertain. This CDR3 contains 14 residues. V lost 1 base to trimming and J lost 12 bases, with 18 bases between them. CDR1 MGHRA and CDR2 YSYEKL come from the germline V gene. The CDR3 bases are TGCGCCAGCAGCCAAGTAACGCTGGGCGCCTTAGACACCTTC. Its translation is CASSQVTLGALDTF.

This clonotype was counted at least ten times. The chain joins TRBV12-3 or TRBV12-4 to TRBJ2-3, with TRBD1 matching 10 bases. After removal of 2 bases from V and 3 bases from J, the junction contained 5 bases not matched to a gene. The CDR3 spans 16 residues. The CDR3 DNA sequence: TGTGCCAGCAGTTTATGGGGACAGGGGTCGACAGATACGCAGTATTTT. It is translated as CASSLWGQGSTDTQYF.

This clonotype was observed many times. This chain joins TRBV29-1 and TRBJ1-2; possible D gene TRBD1, 5 bases. This CDR3 region has 13 residues. Deletions cut 2 bases from V and 8 bases from J, with 15 bases between. Per the germline V gene, CDR1 is SQVTM and CDR2 is ANQGSEA. The CDR3 spells CSVEIIGTGGYTF. The CDR3 DNA is TGCAGCGTTGAAATAATAGGGACGGGGGGCTACACCTTC.

This clonotype has just a few counts. This chain uses TRBV2 with TRBJ2-1; no definite D call. V was cut by 8 bases and J by 0 bases, with 11 bases left in between. The CDR3 consists of 14 residues. The V gene's germline CDR1 is SNHLY and CDR2 FYNNEI. Here the CDR3 DNA reads TGTGCCAGCCACCCGGATAGCTCCTACAATGAGCAGTTCTTC. This codes for CASHPDSSYNEQFF.

This clonotype was counted many times. This chain's CDR3 is CASSQEAGGVRKHGYTF. The CDR3 coding sequence is TGTGCCAGCAGCCAAGAAGCGGGGGGCGTTCGGAAACATGGCTACACCTTC. V usage is TRBV3-1 and J usage is TRBJ1-2, with TRBD1 as a possible D gene (6 bases). This CDR3 contains 17 residues. With 0 bases removed from V and 6 bases from J, the gap between germline ends came to 20 bases. Per the germline V gene, CDR1 is LGHDT and CDR2 is YNNKEL (reference sequence).

The genes are TRBV11-3 and TRBJ2-1, with TRBD2 identical over 11 bases. The junction had 5 bases not matched to a gene; V was cut back by 5 bases and J by 5 bases. The CDR3 is made up of 15 amino acids. In germline, CDR1 is SGHNT, CDR2 YENEEA. CDR3 sequence: CASSRLAGLNNEQFF. The CDR3 DNA sequence: TGTGCCAGCAGCCGACTAGCGGGACTAAACAATGAGCAGTTCTTC.

Note on this clonotype: This likely comes from a read error, as the CDR3 has no conserved phenylalanine or tryptophan at its end. The J gene is TRBJ2-7, the V gene TRBV25-1; 12 bases line up with TRBD2. Germline values: CDR1 MGHDK, CDR2 SYGVNS. Germline trimming cut 4 bases from V and 5 bases from J; bases unmatched to any gene: 9. This CDR3 has 16 residues. In DNA, the CDR3 is TGTGCCAGCAGTGTATCTAGCGGGAGGGCCCAGGACGAGCAGTACTTA. This encodes CASSVSSGRAQDEQYL.

Many counts were recorded for this clonotype. CDR3 residues: CASSPGQGFYSNQPQHF. The CDR3 nucleotides are TGTGCCAGCAGTCCAGGACAGGGATTTTATAGCAATCAGCCCCAGCATTTT. This chain links TRBV12-3 or TRBV12-4 with TRBJ1-5, with 8 bases identical to TRBD1. The CDR3 has 17 amino acids. V was pared by 5 bases and J by 0 bases, with 9 bases of the junction left unmatched.

V usage is TRBV27 and J usage is TRBJ2-1, with 9 positions matching TRBD2. The V segment lost 3 bases and the J segment 3 bases; nucleotides outside the gene matches: 9. The length of the CDR3 is 17 residues. Germline values: CDR1 MNHEY, CDR2 SMNVEV (reference sequence). The CDR3 nucleotides read TGTGCCAGCAGTTTTAACACCCTAGCGGGGAGCTACAATGAGCAGTTCTTC. Its protein product is CASSFNTLAGSYNEQFF.

The chain couples TRBV13 to TRBJ2-7; D possibly corresponds to TRBD2 (5 bases). The germline CDR1 and CDR2 sequences are PRHDT and FYEKMQ (reference sequence). The CDR3 length is 11 residues. V was cut by 4 bases and J by 12 bases, with 13 bases left in between. This chain's CDR3 is CASSSTRERYF. Written as DNA, the CDR3 is TGTGCCAGCAGCTCAACCCGGGAACGGTACTTC.

The chain is built from TRBV19 and TRBJ1-1, with D maybe TRBD1 (6 bases). Trimming removed 7 bases from V and 3 bases from J, with 15 bases in between. This CDR3 region has 14 residues. The germline V gene encodes CDR1 LNHDA and CDR2 SQIVND (reference sequence). The CDR3 DNA is TGTGCCAGTACCCCAAGGGGGGGGGACACTGAAGCTTTCTTT. It yields the protein CASTPRGGDTEAFF.

The CDR3 region has the DNA TGTGCTAGTGGCCTGGGGGAAACAGTCTTCTACAATGAGCAGTTCTTC. It yields the protein CASGLGETVFYNEQFF. The chain links TRBV12-5 to TRBJ2-1; D may match TRBD1 or TRBD2 (5 bases each). The V end lost 6 bases, the J end lost 3 bases, and 18 bases lay between the germline ends. The CDR3 runs 16 residues. Germline V gives CDR1 LGHNT, CDR2 FRNRAP. The variable domain in full, completed from reference TRBV12-5 and TRBJ2-1, reads DARVTQTPRHKVTEMGQEVTMRCQPILGHNTVFWYRQTMMQGLELLAYFRNRAPLDDSGMPKDRFSAEMPDATLATLKIQPSEPRDSAVYFCASGLGETVFYNEQFFGPGTRLTVL.

This chain connects TRBV7-2 to TRBJ2-2; TRBD2 is a possible D gene (6 bases). This CDR3 has 15 amino acids. Per germline, CDR1 SGHTA and CDR2 FQGNSA. V lost 5 bases to trimming and J lost 5 bases, with 15 bases between them. This CDR3 is CASSPSALGTGELFF. The CDR3 DNA reads TGTGCCAGCAGCCCTAGCGCCCTGGGGACCGGGGAGCTGTTTTTT.

This clonotype was seen ten or more times. The chain carries TRBV19 and TRBJ2-3; 11 bases map to TRBD2. V dropped 5 bases and J dropped 6; count of bases not matched to a gene: 7. Germline V gene lookup returns CDR1 LNHDA and CDR2 SQIVND (reference sequence). The CDR3 has 15 residues. The CDR3 loop is CASSSGTSGGDTQYF. CDR3 DNA: TGTGCCAGTAGTTCGGGGACTAGCGGAGGGGATACGCAGTATTTT. Based on the CDR3 plus reference TRBV19 and TRBJ2-3, the full variable domain is DGGITQSPKYLFRKEGQNVTLSCEQNLNHDAMYWYRQDPGQGLRLIYYSQIVNDFQKGDIAEGYSVSREKKESFPLTVTSAQKNPTAFYLCASSSGTSGGDTQYFGPGTRLTVL.

In its sample, this clonotype was seen many times. V gene TRBV28 combines with J gene TRBJ1-5, with D maybe TRBD1 (5 bases). The V gene's germline CDR1 is MDHEN and CDR2 SYDVKM. This CDR3 contains 18 residues. Trimming took 8 bases from V and 0 from J, leaving 23 bases between them. CDR3 sequence reads: CASRSSGGSGYSNQPQHF. The CDR3 coding sequence is TGTGCCAGCCGCTCCTCGGGGGGTTCGGGATATAGCAATCAGCCCCAGCATTTT.

The V and J genes are TRBV12-3 or TRBV12-4 and TRBJ2-3; D possibly corresponds to TRBD1 (6 bases). Trimming cost V 1 base and J 0 bases, with 11 bases left between them. The CDR3 runs to 16 residues. For the CDR3, the DNA is TGTGCCAGCAGTTTAGGTTCGGGACACAGCACAGATACGCAGTATTTT. It codes for CASSLGSGHSTDTQYF.

This clonotype came up a few times. The CDR3 protein is CASSLYSNQPQHF. CDR3 DNA: TGTGCCAGCAGCCTCTATAGCAATCAGCCCCAGCATTTT. This rearrangement joins TRBV28 to TRBJ1-5, with D uncertain. V lost 6 bases and J lost 0, with 6 bases in between. Germline lookup yields CDR1 MDHEN and CDR2 SYDVKM. The CDR3 length is 13 residues.

This chain uses TRBV29-1 with TRBJ2-7; the match to TRBD1 covers 8 bases. CDR1 SQVTM and CDR2 ANQGSEA come from the germline V gene. The CDR3 contains 12 residues. J lost 7 bases, V lost 7 bases, and 9 bases had no gene match. The CDR3 region has the DNA TGCAGCGGAAAGCAGGGGGCGGAAGAGCAGTACTTC. It is translated as CSGKQGAEEQYF.

This clonotype occurred a few times. The rearrangement joins TRBV2 to TRBJ2-3, with D tentatively TRBD1 (6 bases). The germline V and J ends were trimmed by 5 bases and 6 bases, with 9 bases remaining between them. From germline, CDR1 is SNHLY and CDR2 FYNNEI. This CDR3 region has 12 residues. Written as DNA, the CDR3 is TGTGCCAGCAGTTACAGGGAGGATACGCAGTATTTT. Its translation is CASSYREDTQYF.

In this sample, this clonotype turned up many times. The J gene is TRBJ2-2, the V gene TRBV18, with D perhaps TRBD2 (6 bases). Germline loops: CDR1 KGHSH, CDR2 LQKENI. This CDR3 is built from 15 residues. V lost 5 bases and J 2 bases, leaving 12 bases between the germline ends. CDR3 bases: TGTGCCAGCTCAGAAAGGAGGGTTAACACCGGGGAGCTGTTTTTT. It encodes CASSERRVNTGELFF.

At least ten counts were recorded for this clonotype. The chain combines TRBV5-1 with TRBJ1-2, with D unresolved. Germline V gives CDR1 SGHRS, CDR2 YFSETQ. The CDR3 spans 15 residues. Between the trimmed V and J ends, which lost 2 bases and 6 bases, there was a span of 17 bases. CDR3 bases: TGCGCCAGCAGCTTAATTGGATCTCTTCGGGATGGCTACACCTTC. This gives the protein CASSLIGSLRDGYTF.

There are many counts of this clonotype. Here the CDR3 reads CASSPDRGFETQYF. CDR3 in DNA: TGCGCCAGCAGCCCGGACAGGGGGTTTGAGACCCAGTACTTC. The genes are TRBV5-1 and TRBJ2-5; TRBD1 aligns across 10 bases. The germline CDR1 and CDR2 sequences are SGHRS and YFSETQ. J was trimmed by 5 bases and V by 4 bases; bases with no gene match: 5. The CDR3 extends over 14 amino acids.

This clonotype was seen more than once but under ten times. The chain uses TRBV20-1 and TRBJ2-7, with D perhaps matching TRBD1 (6 bases). Looked up from germline, CDR1 is DFQATT and CDR2 is SNEGSKA (reference sequence). V shed 5 bases and J shed 3 bases, with 14 bases lying between them. This CDR3 region has 13 residues. The CDR3 region is CSAPLVGGYEQYF. The CDR3 DNA is TGCAGTGCTCCCCTCGTAGGGGGCTACGAGCAGTACTTC.

This clonotype was recorded many times. The V gene is TRBV20-1, the J gene TRBJ1-6; 8 bases match TRBD1. The V gene end was trimmed by 1 base and the J gene end by 9 bases; junction bases not matched to a gene: 8. CDR1 is DFQATT and CDR2 is SNEGSKA in the germline V gene (reference sequence). This CDR3 comprises 15 residues. The CDR3 protein is CSARAGGEGGSPLHF. In nucleotides, the CDR3 is TGCAGTGCTAGAGCAGGGGGCGAGGGGGGTTCACCCCTCCACTTT.

This clonotype came up many times. The J gene is TRBJ1-2, the V gene TRBV10-3, with a possible D match to TRBD1 (6 bases). The CDR3 is made up of 13 amino acids. Germline lookup yields CDR1 ENHRY and CDR2 SYGVKD. Trimming pared 7 bases from V and 4 bases from J, leaving 13 bases between. CDR3 amino acids: CAITPQGSYGYTF. DNA for the CDR3: TGTGCCATCACCCCCCAGGGGAGCTATGGCTACACCTTC.